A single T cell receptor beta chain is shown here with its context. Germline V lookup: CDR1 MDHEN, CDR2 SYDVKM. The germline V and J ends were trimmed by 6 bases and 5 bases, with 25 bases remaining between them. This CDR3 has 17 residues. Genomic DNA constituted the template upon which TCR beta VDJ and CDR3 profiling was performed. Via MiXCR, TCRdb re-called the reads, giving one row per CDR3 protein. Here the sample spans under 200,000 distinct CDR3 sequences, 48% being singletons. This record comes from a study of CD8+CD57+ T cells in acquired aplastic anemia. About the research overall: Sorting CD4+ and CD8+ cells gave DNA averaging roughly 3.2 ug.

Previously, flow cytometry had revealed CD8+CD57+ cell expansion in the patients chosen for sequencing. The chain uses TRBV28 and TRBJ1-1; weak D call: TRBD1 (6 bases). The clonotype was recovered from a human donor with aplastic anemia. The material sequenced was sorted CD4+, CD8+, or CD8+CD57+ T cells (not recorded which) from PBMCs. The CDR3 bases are TGTGCCAGCAGCCCTACCGTCCCTGACAGGTATGGGACTGAAGCTTTCTTT. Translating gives CASSPTVPDRYGTEAFF.